This T cell receptor beta chain was found in a study of T cells in Graves' hyperthyroidism and ophthalmopathy. Study outcomes and limitations: The majority of expanded thyroid clonotypes above 0.001 also appeared in blood. Ophthalmopathy was told apart from stable hyperthyroidism by a 13 V-J model.

This clonotype was seen a handful of times. Its antigen is not known. Inclusion characteristics of ophthalmopathy patients comprised a Clinical Activity Score of at least 3, a NOSPECS grade of at least 4, and duration under 3 months. Trimming stripped 2 bases from V and 1 base from J, with 13 bases between. The CDR3 is 15 amino acids. The germline V gene encodes CDR1 SGHDT and CDR2 YYEEEE. Researchers amplified the TCR beta CDR3 regions from RNA transcripts. First-round RT-PCR of the TCR CDR3 relied on the HTBI primer set. MiXCR, applied by TCRdb to the multiplex PCR reads, yields one record per CDR3 protein. The table records around 290,000 distinct CDR3 sequences, about a sixth of them present only once.

The sequenced material came from blood. The chain has TRBV5-6 and TRBJ2-7; D ambiguous. The TCR comes from a woman aged 55-75 years with Graves' ophthalmopathy. CDR3 in amino acids: CASSLEGIYSYEQYF. CDR3 DNA: TGTGCCAGCAGCTTAGAAGGGATCTATTCCTACGAGCAGTACTTC. Combining the CDR3 with reference TRBV5-6 and TRBJ2-7 gives the whole variable domain DAGVTQSPTHLIKTRGQQVTLRCSPKSGHDTVSWYQQALGQGPQFIFQYYEEEERQRGNFPDRFSGHQFPNYSSELNVNALLLGDSALYLCASSLEGIYSYEQYFGPGTRLTVT.